The 18 T cell receptor beta chains presented below share a single source sample, sequenced in a study of Graves' ophthalmopathy and Graves' hyperthyroidism. Researchers took RNA transcripts and amplified TCR beta CDR3 regions from them. HTBI primers were used in a first-round RT-PCR, which preceded a second-round multiplex PCR. TCRdb called the multiplex PCR reads again in MiXCR, with one record for every CDR3 protein. Found here are roughly 230,000 distinct CDR3 sequences, 20% to 25% of them singletons; the top ten hold about 46%. Sequencing was performed on peripheral blood. These receptors were obtained from a woman aged 50 to 60 with Graves' ophthalmopathy.

CDR3 DNA sequence: TGTGCCAGCAGCAAAGGGGCGGGGGGCGAAGGGAGCAATCAGCCCCAGCATTTT. Translated: CASSKGAGGEGSNQPQHF. J is TRBJ1-5 and V is TRBV7-6, with D possibly matching TRBD1 (6 bases). The CDR3 covers 18 residues. V lost 5 bases, J lost 1 base, and 21 bases lay in between. The germline V gene has CDR1 SGHVS and CDR2 FNYEAQ.

This clonotype was seen repeatedly, ten times or more. J is TRBJ2-7 and V is TRBV12-3 or TRBV12-4; no clear D. The ends were cut back, 1 base at V and 3 bases at J, with 7 bases in the middle. This CDR3 spans 13 amino acids. In DNA, the CDR3 is TGTGCCAGCAGTTTAGGACTTAACTACGAGCAGTACTTC. Amino acids: CASSLGLNYEQYF.

On this clonotype itself: A read error may explain this, as a much larger clone is one base away. CDR3 region: CVSSQAGTGIQPQHF. The DNA for the CDR3 is TGCGTCAGCAGCCAAGCCGGGACAGGGATCCAGCCCCAGCATTTT. This chain uses TRBV4-3 with TRBJ1-5, with TRBD1 identical over 9 bases. Germline CDR1 reads LGHNA; CDR2 reads YSLEER. This CDR3 comprises 15 residues.

This clonotype was detected many times. This sequence joins TRBV5-1 and TRBJ2-2, with 12 bases matching TRBD2. The CDR3 runs 15 residues. Germline V gene lookup returns CDR1 SGHRS and CDR2 YFSETQ. The V and J ends lost 5 bases and 5 bases, in that order; junction bases with no gene match: 4. CDR3 residues: CASRRTSGKTGELFF. The CDR3 nucleotides read TGCGCCAGCAGACGGACTAGCGGGAAGACCGGGGAGCTGTTTTTT.

This clonotype was detected ten times or more. Its ends do not fully match the called genes, so a read error is possible. The chain has TRBV19 and TRBJ1-2, with D hard to call. Germline V gene sequence: CDR1 LNHDA, CDR2 SQIVND (reference sequence). The CDR3 contains 12 residues. CDR3 loop: CASSPQPLAQVF. The DNA of the CDR3 is TGTGCCAGTAGTCCCCAACCCCTGGCTCAAGTCTTC. The variable domain in full, with the rest retrieved from reference TRBV19 and TRBJ1-2, is DGGITQSPKYLFRKEGQNVTLSCEQNLNHDAMYWYRQDPGQGLRLIYYSQIVNDFQKGDIAEGYSVSREKKESFPLTVTSAQKNPTAFYLCASSPQPLAQVFGSGTRLTVV.

This clonotype has a count of ten or more. The CDR3 loop reads CAWSGMAGPQHF. The CDR3 nucleotides read TGTGCCTGGAGCGGAATGGCGGGACCCCAGCATTTT. This chain connects TRBV30 to TRBJ1-5, with no clear D. The CDR3 has 12 amino acids. Trimming removed 3 bases at V and 10 bases at J, with 13 bases between. Germline assignment: CDR1 GTSNPN and CDR2 SVGIG (reference sequence).

This clonotype was detected only a few times. The chain combines TRBV5-6 with TRBJ1-2; D perhaps matches TRBD1 (6 bases). The CDR3 has 15 residues. Germline values: CDR1 SGHDT, CDR2 YYEEEE. V was shortened by 3 bases and J by 4 bases, with 16 bases between the two germline ends. The CDR3 loop reads CASSSGLGTIYGYTF. The DNA of the CDR3 is TGTGCCAGCAGCTCGGGACTCGGGACAATCTATGGCTACACCTTC.

This clonotype was recorded at least ten times. An end of the junction does not agree with germline; a read error may underlie this. V is TRBV7-9 and J is TRBJ2-5; 7 positions match TRBD2. Germline V CDR1 and CDR2: SEHNR, FQNEAQ (reference sequence). There are 11 residues in the CDR3. The CDR3 sequence: CASGGGETQHF. CDR3 sequence (DNA): TGTGCCAGCGGGGGAGGGGAGACCCAGCACTTC.

The rearrangement links TRBV29-1 to TRBJ1-1; the D is unclear. The CDR3 runs to 12 residues. V lost 5 bases to trimming and J lost 2 bases, with 9 bases between them. CDR1 and CDR2 (germline): SQVTM, ANQGSEA. The CDR3: CSVSTFNTEAFF. In DNA form, the CDR3 reads TGCAGCGTTTCAACATTTAACACTGAAGCTTTCTTT.

This clonotype has at least ten counts. This sequence joins TRBV6-5 and TRBJ2-7, with TRBD2 matching over 9 bases. This CDR3 has 14 residues. Germline loops: CDR1 MNHEY, CDR2 SVGAGI. Trimming cost V 10 bases and J 3 bases; bases outside gene matches: 10. As DNA, the CDR3 is TGTGCCACATGGAGGGGTAGCGGGAGCTACGAGCAGTACTTC. Translation gives CATWRGSGSYEQYF.

This clonotype was detected many times. The chain couples TRBV20-1 to TRBJ2-7, with D possibly matching TRBD1 (5 bases). V was pared by 2 bases and J by 9 bases, with 14 bases between. CDR3 size: 12 residues. CDR1 is DFQATT, CDR2 SNEGSKA, per germline (reference sequence). The CDR3 region is CSARPWAQGQYF. In DNA, the CDR3 is TGCAGTGCTAGACCCTGGGCGCAGGGGCAGTACTTC.

This clonotype has a single count. This sequence joins TRBV15 and TRBJ2-5, with D tentatively TRBD1 (6 bases). The CDR3 covers 15 residues. With 7 bases removed from V and 5 bases from J, the gap between germline ends came to 20 bases. The V gene's germline CDR1 is LNHNV and CDR2 YYDKDF (reference sequence). The CDR3 spells CATTRDIAKGETQYF. The CDR3 nucleotides read TGTGCCACCACTAGGGACATCGCCAAGGGGGAGACCCAGTACTTC.

This chain joins TRBV6-1 and TRBJ2-6; possibly TRBD1 or TRBD2 for D (5 bases each). This CDR3 has 18 residues. V was clipped by 6 bases and J by 1 base, with 19 bases between them. Germline V gene data show CDR1 as MNHNS and CDR2 as SASEGT. The CDR3 sequence is CASRERGPVGSGANVLTF. In DNA, the CDR3 is TGTGCCAGCAGAGAGAGGGGCCCTGTCGGGTCTGGGGCCAACGTCCTGACTTTC.

The V gene is TRBV6-1, the J gene TRBJ2-6; D gene unclear. Germline V gene lookup returns CDR1 MNHNS and CDR2 SASEGT. V lost 8 bases and J 2 bases, leaving 7 bases between the germline ends. The CDR3 covers 13 residues. This CDR3 reads CASDQAGANVLTF. The CDR3 nucleotides read TGTGCCAGCGATCAAGCTGGGGCCAACGTCCTGACTTTC.

The V and J genes are TRBV20-1 and TRBJ2-7, with TRBD2 identical over 12 bases. Germline values: CDR1 DFQATT, CDR2 SNEGSKA (reference sequence). The CDR3 extends over 14 amino acids. V was pared by 6 bases and J by 6 bases, with 9 bases of the junction left unmatched. The CDR3 bases are TGCAGTGCCTCTAGCGGGAGGGAGTCGGGCGAGCAGTACTTC. Amino acids: CSASSGRESGEQYF.

This clonotype occurred many times. V gene TRBV20-1 combines with J gene TRBJ1-1, with TRBD1 matching 7 bases. The CDR3 totals 15 residues. V was clipped by 2 bases and J by 6 bases; unmatched bases: 12. CDR1 and CDR2 from the germline V gene are DFQATT and SNEGSKA (reference sequence). The DNA for the CDR3 is TGCAGTGCTAGACTCAGCCCAGGGGGGATGGCTGAAGCTTTCTTT. Its translation is CSARLSPGGMAEAFF.

This clonotype showed up many times. The V and J genes are TRBV25-1 and TRBJ1-1, with unresolved D. V was clipped by 3 bases and J by 0 bases, with 8 bases between them. Germline CDR1 MGHDK, CDR2 SYGVNS. The CDR3 runs 14 residues. In nucleotides, the CDR3 is TGTGCCAGCAGTGATCCGAGATTGAACACTGAAGCTTTCTTT. It codes for CASSDPRLNTEAFF.

This clonotype was counted ten times or more. The genes are TRBV11-2 and TRBJ2-2, with D uncertain. Germline-derived CDR1 and CDR2 are SGHAT and FQNNGV. The V and J ends lost 1 base and 2 bases respectively, with 8 bases between them. The CDR3 has 15 amino acids. The CDR3 region has the DNA TGTGCCAGCAGCTTAGGTTTACAAAACACCGGGGAGCTGTTTTTT. Its translation is CASSLGLQNTGELFF.